This T cell receptor (beta chain) was found in a study of T cell changes during pregnancy in multiple sclerosis. Using immunoSEQ multiplex PCR, the repertoire was profiled, and TCRdb retains in-frame clones only, with some absent. The data contain tens of thousands of clones, around 92% of them singletons. The sample in question was peripheral blood, obtained after pregnancy. The TCR originated in a female donor with multiple sclerosis, enrolled in a pregnancy study.

CDR3 sequence (DNA): TGCGCCAGCAGCCAGGACATAAACACTGAAGCTTTCTTT. Its translation is CASSQDINTEAFF. The V gene is TRBV10-2, the J gene TRBJ1-1; possible D gene TRBD1, 5 bases. This CDR3 has 13 amino acids. V lost 6 bases and J lost 2, with 10 bases in between. Germline CDR1 and CDR2: WSHSY and SAAADI.